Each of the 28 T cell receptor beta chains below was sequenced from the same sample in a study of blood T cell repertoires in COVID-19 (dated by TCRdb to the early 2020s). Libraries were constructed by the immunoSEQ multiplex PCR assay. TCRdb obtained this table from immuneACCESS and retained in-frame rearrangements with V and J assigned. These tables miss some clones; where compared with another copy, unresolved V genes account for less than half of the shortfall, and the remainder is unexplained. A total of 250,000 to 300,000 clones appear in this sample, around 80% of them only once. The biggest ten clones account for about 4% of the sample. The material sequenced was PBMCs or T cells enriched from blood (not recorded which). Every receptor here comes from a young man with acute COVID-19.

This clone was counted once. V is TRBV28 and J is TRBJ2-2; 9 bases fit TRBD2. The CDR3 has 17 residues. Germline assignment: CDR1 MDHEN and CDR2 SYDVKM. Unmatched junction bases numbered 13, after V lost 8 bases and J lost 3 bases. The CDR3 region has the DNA TGTGCCAGCCGAAATCAGGCGGGACTAGCTGACACCGGGGAGCTGTTTTTT. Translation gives CASRNQAGLADTGELFF.

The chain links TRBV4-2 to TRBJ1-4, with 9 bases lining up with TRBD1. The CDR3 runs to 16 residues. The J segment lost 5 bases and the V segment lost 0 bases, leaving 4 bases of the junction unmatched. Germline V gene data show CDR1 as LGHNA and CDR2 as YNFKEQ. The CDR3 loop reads CASSQEAGQGNEKLFF. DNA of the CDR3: TGTGCCAGCAGCCAAGAGGCGGGACAGGGAAATGAAAAACTGTTTTTT.

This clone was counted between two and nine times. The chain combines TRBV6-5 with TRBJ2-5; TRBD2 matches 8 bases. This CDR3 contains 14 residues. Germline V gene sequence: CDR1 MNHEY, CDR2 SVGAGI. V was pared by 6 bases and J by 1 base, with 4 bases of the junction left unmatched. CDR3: CASRRREGQETQYF. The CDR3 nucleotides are TGTGCCAGCAGACGACGGGAGGGCCAAGAGACCCAGTACTTC.

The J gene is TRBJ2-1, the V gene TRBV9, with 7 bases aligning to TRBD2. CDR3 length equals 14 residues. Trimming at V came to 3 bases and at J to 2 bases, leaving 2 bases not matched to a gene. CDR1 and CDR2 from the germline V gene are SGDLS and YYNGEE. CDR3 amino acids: CASSGGGTYNEQFF. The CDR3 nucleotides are TGTGCCAGCAGCGGGGGAGGGACCTACAATGAGCAGTTCTTC.

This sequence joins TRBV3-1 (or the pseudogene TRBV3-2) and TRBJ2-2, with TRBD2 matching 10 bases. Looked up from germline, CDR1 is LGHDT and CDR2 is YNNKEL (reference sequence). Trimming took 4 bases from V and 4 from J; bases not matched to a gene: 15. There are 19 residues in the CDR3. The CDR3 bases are TGTGCCAGCAGCCCCTCCGGGACTAGCGTCCTTAGGGGCACCGGGGAGCTGTTTTTT. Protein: CASSPSGTSVLRGTGELFF.

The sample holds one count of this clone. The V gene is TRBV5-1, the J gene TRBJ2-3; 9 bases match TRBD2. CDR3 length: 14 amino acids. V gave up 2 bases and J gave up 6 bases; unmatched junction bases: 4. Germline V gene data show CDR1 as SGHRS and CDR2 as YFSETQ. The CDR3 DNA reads TGCGCCAGCAGCTTCGCGGGGGGGCCGGATACGCAGTATTTT. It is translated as CASSFAGGPDTQYF. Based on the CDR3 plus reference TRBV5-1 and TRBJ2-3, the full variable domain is KAGVTQTPRYLIKTRGQQVTLSCSPISGHRSVSWYQQTPGQGLQFLFEYFSETQRNKGNFPGRFSGRQFSNSRSEMNVSTLELGDSALYLCASSFAGGPDTQYFGPGTRLTVL.

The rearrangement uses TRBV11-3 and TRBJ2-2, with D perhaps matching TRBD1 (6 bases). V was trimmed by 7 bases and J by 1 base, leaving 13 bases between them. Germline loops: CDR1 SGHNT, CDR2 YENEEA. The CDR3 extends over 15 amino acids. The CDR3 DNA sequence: TGTGCCAGCAAGTATGGACAGATGAACACCGGGGAGCTGTTTTTT. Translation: CASKYGQMNTGELFF.

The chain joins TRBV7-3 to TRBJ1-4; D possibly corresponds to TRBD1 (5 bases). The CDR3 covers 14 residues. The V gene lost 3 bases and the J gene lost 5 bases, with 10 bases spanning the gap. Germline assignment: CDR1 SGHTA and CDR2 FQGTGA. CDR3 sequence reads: CASSFSPGNEKLFF. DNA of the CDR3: TGTGCCAGCAGCTTCTCTCCAGGGAATGAAAAACTGTTTTTT.

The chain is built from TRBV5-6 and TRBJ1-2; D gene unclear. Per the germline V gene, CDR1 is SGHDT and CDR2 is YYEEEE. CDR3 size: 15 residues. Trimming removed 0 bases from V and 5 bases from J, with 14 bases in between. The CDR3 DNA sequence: TGTGCCAGCAGCTTGGCTTACAGCCCTCGGTATGGCTACACCTTC. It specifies CASSLAYSPRYGYTF.

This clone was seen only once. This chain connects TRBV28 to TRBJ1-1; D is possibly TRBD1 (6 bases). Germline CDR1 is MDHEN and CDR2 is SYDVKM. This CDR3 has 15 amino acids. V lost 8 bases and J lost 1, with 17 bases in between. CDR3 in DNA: TGTGCCAGCGCCGACGGGGGGCACCGGAACACTGAAGCTTTCTTT. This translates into CASADGGHRNTEAFF.

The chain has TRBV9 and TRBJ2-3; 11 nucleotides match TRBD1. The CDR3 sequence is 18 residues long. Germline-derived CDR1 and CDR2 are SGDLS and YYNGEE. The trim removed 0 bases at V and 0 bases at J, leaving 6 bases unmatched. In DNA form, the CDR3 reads TGTGCCAGCAGCGTAGGGACAGGGGGCGACGCTAGCACAGATACGCAGTATTTT. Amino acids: CASSVGTGGDASTDTQYF.

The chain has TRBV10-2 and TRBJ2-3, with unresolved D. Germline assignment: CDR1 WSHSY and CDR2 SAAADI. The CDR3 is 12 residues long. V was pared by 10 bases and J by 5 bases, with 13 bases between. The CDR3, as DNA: TGCGCCACCAAAACTGAGAGAGATACGCAGTATTTT. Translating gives CATKTERDTQYF.

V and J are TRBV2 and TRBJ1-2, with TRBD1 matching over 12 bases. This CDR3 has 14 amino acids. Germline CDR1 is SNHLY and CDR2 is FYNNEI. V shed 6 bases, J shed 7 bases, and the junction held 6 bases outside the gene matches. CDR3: CASRRGQGAGGYTF. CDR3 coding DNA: TGTGCCAGCAGGAGGGGACAGGGGGCTGGTGGCTACACCTTC.

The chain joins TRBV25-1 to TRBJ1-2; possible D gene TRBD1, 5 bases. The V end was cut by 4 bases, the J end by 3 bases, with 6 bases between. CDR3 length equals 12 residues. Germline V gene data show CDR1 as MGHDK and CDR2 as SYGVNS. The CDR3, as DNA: TGTGCCAGCAGTGCGACAGACTATGGCTACACCTTC. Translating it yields CASSATDYGYTF.

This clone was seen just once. This chain's CDR3 is CASSKDGTGFFYTEAFF. CDR3 DNA sequence: TGTGCCAGCAGCAAAGATGGGACAGGGTTTTTTTACACTGAAGCTTTCTTT. The rearrangement joins TRBV21-1 to TRBJ1-1; the table calls TRBD1, which could not be checked here. TRBV21-1 is a recognized pseudogene. CDR3 size: 17 residues.

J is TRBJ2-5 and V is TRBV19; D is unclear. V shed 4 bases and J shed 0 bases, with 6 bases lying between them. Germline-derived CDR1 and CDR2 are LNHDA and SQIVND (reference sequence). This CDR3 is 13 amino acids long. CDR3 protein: CASSRSNQETQYF. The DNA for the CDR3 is TGTGCCAGTAGTAGGTCTAACCAAGAGACCCAGTACTTC.

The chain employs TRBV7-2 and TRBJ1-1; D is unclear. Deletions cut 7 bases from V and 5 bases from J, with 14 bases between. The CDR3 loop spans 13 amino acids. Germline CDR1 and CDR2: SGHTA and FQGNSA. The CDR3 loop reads CASTNPIRTEAFF. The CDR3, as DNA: TGTGCCAGCACCAATCCAATTCGGACTGAAGCTTTCTTT.

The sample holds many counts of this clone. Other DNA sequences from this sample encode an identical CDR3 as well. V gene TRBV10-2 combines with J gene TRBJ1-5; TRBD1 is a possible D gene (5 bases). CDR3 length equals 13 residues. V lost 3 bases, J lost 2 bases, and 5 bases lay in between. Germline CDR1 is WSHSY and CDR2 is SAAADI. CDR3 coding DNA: TGCGCCAGCAGTGACAGGGGCAATCAGCCCCAGCATTTT. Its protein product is CASSDRGNQPQHF.

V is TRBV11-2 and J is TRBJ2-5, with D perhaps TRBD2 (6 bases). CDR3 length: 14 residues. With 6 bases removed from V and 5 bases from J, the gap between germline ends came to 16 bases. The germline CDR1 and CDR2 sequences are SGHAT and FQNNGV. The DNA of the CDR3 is TGTGCCAGCAGTCGGGACTCGGGTGGGGAGACCCAGTACTTC. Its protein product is CASSRDSGGETQYF.

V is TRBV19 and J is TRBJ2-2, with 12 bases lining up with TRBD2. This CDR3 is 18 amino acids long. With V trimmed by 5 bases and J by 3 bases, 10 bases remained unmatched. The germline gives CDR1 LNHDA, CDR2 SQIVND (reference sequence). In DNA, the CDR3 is TGTGCCAGTAGTCTGACACTACTAGCGGGAGGAGACACCGGGGAGCTGTTTTTT. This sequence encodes CASSLTLLAGGDTGELFF.

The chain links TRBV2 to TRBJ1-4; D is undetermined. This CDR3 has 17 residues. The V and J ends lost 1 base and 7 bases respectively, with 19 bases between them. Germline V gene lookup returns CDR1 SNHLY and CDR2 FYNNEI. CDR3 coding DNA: TGTGCCAGCAGTGAAGACCCCGCCCCGGGGATTGGTGAAAAACTGTTTTTT. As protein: CASSEDPAPGIGEKLFF.

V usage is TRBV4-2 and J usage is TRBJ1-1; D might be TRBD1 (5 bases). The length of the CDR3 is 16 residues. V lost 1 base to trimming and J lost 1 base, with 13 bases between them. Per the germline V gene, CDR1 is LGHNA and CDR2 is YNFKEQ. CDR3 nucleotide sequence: TGTGCCAGCAGCCAAGGGGGGGTCGGAACGAACACTGAAGCTTTCTTT. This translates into CASSQGGVGTNTEAFF.

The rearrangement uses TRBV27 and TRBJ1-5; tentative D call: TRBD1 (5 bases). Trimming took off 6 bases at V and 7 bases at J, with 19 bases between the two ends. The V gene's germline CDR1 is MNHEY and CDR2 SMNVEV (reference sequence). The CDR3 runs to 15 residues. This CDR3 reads CASSSFGRGGQPQHF. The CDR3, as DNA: TGTGCCAGCAGCTCCTTCGGGAGGGGAGGGCAGCCCCAGCATTTT.

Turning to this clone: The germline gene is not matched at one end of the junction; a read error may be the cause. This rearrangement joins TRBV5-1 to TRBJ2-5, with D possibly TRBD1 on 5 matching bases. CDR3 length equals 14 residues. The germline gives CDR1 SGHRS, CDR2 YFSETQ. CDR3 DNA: TGTGCCAGCAGCTTGGGGCGCGGCCAAGAGACCCAGTACTTC. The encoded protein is CASSLGRGQETQYF.

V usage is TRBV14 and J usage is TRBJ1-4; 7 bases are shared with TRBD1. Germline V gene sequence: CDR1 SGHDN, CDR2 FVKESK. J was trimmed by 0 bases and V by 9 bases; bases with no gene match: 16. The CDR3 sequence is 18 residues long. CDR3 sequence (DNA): TGTGCCAGTTTTGAGGTCAAGCACAGGGGTTCAACTAATGAAAAACTGTTTTTT. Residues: CASFEVKHRGSTNEKLFF.

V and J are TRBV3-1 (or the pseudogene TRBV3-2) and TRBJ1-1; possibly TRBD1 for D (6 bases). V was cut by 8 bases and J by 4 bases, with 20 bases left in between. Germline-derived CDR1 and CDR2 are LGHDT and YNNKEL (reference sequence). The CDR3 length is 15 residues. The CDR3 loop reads CASSIVGGGGTEAFF. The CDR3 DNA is TGTGCCAGCTCCATCGTGGGGGGCGGGGGCACTGAAGCTTTCTTT.

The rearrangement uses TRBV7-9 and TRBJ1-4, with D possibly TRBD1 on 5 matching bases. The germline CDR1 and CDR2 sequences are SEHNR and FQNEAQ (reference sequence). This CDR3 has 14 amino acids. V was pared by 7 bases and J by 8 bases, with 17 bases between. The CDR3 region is CASMRLGVGEKLFF. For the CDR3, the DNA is TGTGCCAGCATGCGGTTAGGGGTTGGGGAAAAACTGTTTTTT.

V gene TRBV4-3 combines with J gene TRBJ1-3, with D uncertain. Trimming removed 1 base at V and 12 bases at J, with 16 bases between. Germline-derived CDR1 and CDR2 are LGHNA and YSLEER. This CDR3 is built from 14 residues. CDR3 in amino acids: CASSQVAVGGIIYF. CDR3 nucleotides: TGCGCCAGCAGCCAAGTCGCGGTCGGTGGTATCATATATTTT.